This TCR beta chain emerged from a study of T cells expressing NK-cell markers (TCRdb year 2020). The study in broad terms: Three sorted T-cell subsets (CD3+CD56+NKG2C+, CD3+CD56+NKG2C- and CD3+CD56-NKG2C+) from several donors had their TCR beta-chain repertoires profiled. Of the eight sequenced donors, seven were found to be HCMV-seropositive and one was found to be HCMV-seronegative. The eight sequenced donors were randomly selected healthy volunteers, three men and five women. Illumina HiSeq 2000/2500, MiSeq or NextSeq was used to sequence libraries as 2 x 150 bp reads. The paper's findings and limits, for the study overall: Whether the expanded NKG2C-expressing T cell clones were specific for HCMV antigens was left unclear. In six or seven donors, the dominant CD3+CD56+NKG2C+ clonotypes ranked among the top 10 CD8+ clonotypes, making up roughly 1.0-7.5% of CD8+ T cells. Those dominant clonotypes were again the most abundant among CD3+CD56-NKG2C+ cells in four donors, at roughly 25-60.1%.

Sequencing instrument: Illumina HiSeq 2000. TCR beta cDNA libraries were made by 5'RACE template switching that added a universal primer site and unique molecular identifiers. cDNA synthesis was primed from the TCR beta constant segment, followed by two successive PCR amplification steps. The authors' pipeline ran thus. MIGEC was used to demultiplex reads and group reads by UMI, and MiTCR was used to assemble and quantify clonotypes. To remove erroneous sequences, TCR cDNA sequences were retained only when supported by two or more reads. The tcR package was used for downstream repertoire analysis, and clonotypes were matched between fractions using CDR3 nucleotide sequence together with V segment. VDJmatch was used to annotate antigen specificity against VDJdb, with one amino acid substitution in CDR3 allowed. TCRdb reprocessed the reads and lists each CDR3 protein sequence as a single entry, with no DNA. These V and J calls rely on TCRdb rather than the paper's analysis. Per the sample table, the count is about 540,000 distinct CDR3 sequences. Around 4% of the sample rests with the top ten.

Concerning this clonotype: Its antigen target is currently unknown.

HCMV serostatus was determined by detecting HCMV-specific IgG in serum with a commercial ELISA kit. Ficoll density gradient centrifugation was used to isolate peripheral blood mononuclear cells from blood. Its CDR3 holds 11 amino acids, cysteine through phenylalanine. The DNA is not on file. CDR1 is given as SQVTM and CDR2 as ANQGSEA, both from the germline V gene. The sequence was obtained from a man in his late teens or twenties in good health. Donor details come from another sample of the same person, matched by shared clones. What was sequenced was blood T cells: a sorted CD56 or NKG2C T cell subset, CD4+ or CD8+ T cells, or bulk PBMC T cells (not recorded which). Here the chain combines TRBV29-1 and TRBJ2-1; the D gene TCRdb calls, TRBD2, cannot be checked with no DNA. CDR3 sequence: CSVGLINEQFF.